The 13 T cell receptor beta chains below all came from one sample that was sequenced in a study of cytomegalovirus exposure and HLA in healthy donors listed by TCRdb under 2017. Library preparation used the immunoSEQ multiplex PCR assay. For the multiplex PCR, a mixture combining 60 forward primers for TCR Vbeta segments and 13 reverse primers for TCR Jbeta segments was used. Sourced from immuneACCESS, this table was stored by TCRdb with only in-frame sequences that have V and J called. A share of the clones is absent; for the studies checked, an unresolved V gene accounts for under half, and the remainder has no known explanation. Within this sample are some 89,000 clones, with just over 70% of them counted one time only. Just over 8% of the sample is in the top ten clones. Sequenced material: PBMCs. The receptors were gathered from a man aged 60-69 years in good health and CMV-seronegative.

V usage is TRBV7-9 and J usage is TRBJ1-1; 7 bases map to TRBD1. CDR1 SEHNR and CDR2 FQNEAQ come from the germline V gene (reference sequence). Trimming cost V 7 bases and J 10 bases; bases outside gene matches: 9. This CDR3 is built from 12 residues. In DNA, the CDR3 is TGTGCCAGCAACAGAGACAGGGATGGAGCTTTCTTT. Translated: CASNRDRDGAFF.

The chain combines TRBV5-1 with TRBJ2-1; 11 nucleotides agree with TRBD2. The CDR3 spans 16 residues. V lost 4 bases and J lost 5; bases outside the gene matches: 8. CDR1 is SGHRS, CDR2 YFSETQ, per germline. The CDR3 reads CASSPLAGGGNNEQFF. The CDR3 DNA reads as TGCGCCAGCAGCCCATTAGCGGGAGGGGGGAACAATGAGCAGTTCTTC.

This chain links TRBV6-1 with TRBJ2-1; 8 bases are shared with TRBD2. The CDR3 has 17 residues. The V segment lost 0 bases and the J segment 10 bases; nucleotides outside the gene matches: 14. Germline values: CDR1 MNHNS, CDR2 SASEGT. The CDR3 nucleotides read TGTGCCAGCAGTGAAGCCGGCCGAGCACGGGAGGGCGGGGAGCAGTTCTTC. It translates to CASSEAGRAREGGEQFF.

CDR3 in amino acids: CASSLSGSTGELFF. CDR3 nucleotides: TGCGCCAGCAGCTTGTCCGGGTCCACCGGGGAGCTGTTTTTT. The rearrangement links TRBV5-1 to TRBJ2-2; D is uncertain. Looked up from germline, CDR1 is SGHRS and CDR2 is YFSETQ. The V and J ends lost 1 base and 4 bases respectively, with 8 bases between them. The CDR3 is made up of 14 amino acids.

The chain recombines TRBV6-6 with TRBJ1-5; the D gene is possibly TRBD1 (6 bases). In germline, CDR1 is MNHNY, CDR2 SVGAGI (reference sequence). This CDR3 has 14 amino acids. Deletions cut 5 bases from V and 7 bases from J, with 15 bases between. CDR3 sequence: CASSLGGERQPQHF. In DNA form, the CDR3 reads TGTGCCAGCAGTCTAGGGGGAGAGCGGCAGCCCCAGCATTTT.

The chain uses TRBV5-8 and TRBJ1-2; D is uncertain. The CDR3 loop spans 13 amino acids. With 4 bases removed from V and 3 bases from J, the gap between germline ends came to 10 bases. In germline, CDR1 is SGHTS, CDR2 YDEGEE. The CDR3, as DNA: TGTGCCAGCAGCCCCTTGAACTACTATGGCTACACCTTC. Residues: CASSPLNYYGYTF.

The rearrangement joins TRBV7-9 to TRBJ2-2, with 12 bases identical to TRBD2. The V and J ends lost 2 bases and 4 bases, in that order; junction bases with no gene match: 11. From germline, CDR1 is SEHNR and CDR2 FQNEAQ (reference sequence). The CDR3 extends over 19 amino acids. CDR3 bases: TGTGCCAGCAGCTTAACTCTGATGACTAGCGGGAGTGGCACCGGGGAGCTGTTTTTT. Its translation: CASSLTLMTSGSGTGELFF.

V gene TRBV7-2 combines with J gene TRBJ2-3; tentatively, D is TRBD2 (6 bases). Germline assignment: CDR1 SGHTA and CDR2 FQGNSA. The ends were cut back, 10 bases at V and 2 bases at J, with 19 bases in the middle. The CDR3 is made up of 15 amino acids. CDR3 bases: TGTGCCACCCAGGCGGGGAACTTCTACACAGATACGCAGTATTTT. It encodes CATQAGNFYTDTQYF.

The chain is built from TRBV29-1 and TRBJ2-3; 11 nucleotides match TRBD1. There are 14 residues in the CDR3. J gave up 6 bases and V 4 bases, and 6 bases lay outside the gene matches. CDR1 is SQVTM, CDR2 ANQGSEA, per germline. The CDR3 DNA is TGCAGCGTTGCTAGGACAGGGGGCCTGGATACGCAGTATTTT. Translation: CSVARTGGLDTQYF.

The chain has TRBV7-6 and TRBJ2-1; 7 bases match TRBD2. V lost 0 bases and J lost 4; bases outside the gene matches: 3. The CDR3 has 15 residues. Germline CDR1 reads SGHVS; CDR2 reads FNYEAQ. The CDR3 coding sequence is TGTGCCAGCAGCTTAGCGGGAGGGTTATACAATGAGCAGTTCTTC. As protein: CASSLAGGLYNEQFF.

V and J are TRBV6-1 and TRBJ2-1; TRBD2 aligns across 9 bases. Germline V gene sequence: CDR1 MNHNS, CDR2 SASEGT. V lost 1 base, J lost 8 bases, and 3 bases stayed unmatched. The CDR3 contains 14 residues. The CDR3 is CASSEEASGDEQFF. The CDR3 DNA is TGTGCCAGCAGTGAAGAGGCTAGCGGGGATGAGCAGTTCTTC.

CDR3 DNA sequence: TGTGCCAGCAGCCGCGGGGTAGGGCGGGAGTACTTC. Translated, it gives CASSRGVGREYF. The chain carries TRBV28 and TRBJ2-7, with D possibly being TRBD2 (6 bases). This CDR3 region has 12 residues. Per the germline V gene, CDR1 is MDHEN and CDR2 is SYDVKM. V was shortened by 6 bases and J by 11 bases, with 17 bases between the two germline ends.

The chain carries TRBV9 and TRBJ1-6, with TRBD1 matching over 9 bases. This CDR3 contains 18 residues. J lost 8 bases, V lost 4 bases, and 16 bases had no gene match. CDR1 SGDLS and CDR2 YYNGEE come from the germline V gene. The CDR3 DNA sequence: TGTGCCAGCAGCCCAGTCCCCCACTGGACAGGGGAGCATTCACCCCTCCACTTT. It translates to CASSPVPHWTGEHSPLHF.